This TCR beta chain was found in a study of blood T cell repertoires in COVID-19. Profiling relied on immunoSEQ multiplex PCR, and the TCRdb table lists in-frame clones only, not all of them. The data show around 260,000 clones, 70% to 90% seen once. There are 18 residues in the CDR3. This rearrangement joins TRBV21-1 to TRBJ2-6; the table's D call, TRBD2, was not checked against the DNA. TRBV21-1 has pseudogene status. Sample: peripheral blood. The receptor comes from a woman in her fifties or sixties with COVID-19, enrolled during active disease. CDR3 loop: CASSKVYPSHSGANVLTF. CDR3 DNA sequence: TGTGCCAGCAGCAAAGTCTACCCTTCCCACTCTGGGGCCAACGTCCTGACTTTC.